This T cell receptor beta chain was obtained from a study of blood T cell repertoires in COVID-19. For the study at large: Samples of COVID-19 (acute and convalescent) were obtained from the United States, Italy and Spain. The cDNA or gDNA used as material had been derived from T cells, B-cell-depleted T cells, or PBMCs.

Authors' data handling: Reference gene primer amplification in the assay estimated nucleated cell counts. TCRdb keeps only in-frame clones here, not all; method: immunoSEQ multiplex PCR. V and J calls and clone size are copied from that table; D and trimming were computed from the DNA. The sample has roughly 270,000 clones; approximately 86% are singletons. The CDR3 is made up of 14 amino acids. The J segment lost 3 bases and the V segment lost 11 bases, leaving 11 bases of the junction unmatched. Germline V gives CDR1 SNHLY, CDR2 FYNNEI. The clonotype comes from a young man with active or convalescent COVID-19. The chain links TRBV2 to TRBJ2-3; 7 bases map to TRBD2. The source material was peripheral blood. The CDR3 bases are TGTGCCGGTCGTGAGGAGGGAGGGACAGATACGCAGTATTTT. It yields the protein CAGREEGGTDTQYF.